The clone carrying this T cell receptor beta chain was seen a single time. Random hexamers were used to reverse transcribe an amount of roughly 0.45 to 1 ug RNA. The authors amplified TCR beta CDR3 across 54 Vbeta and 13 Jbeta using immunoSEQ multiplex PCR. MiXCR, run by TCRdb on the immunoSEQ multiplex PCR reads, gives a single entry per CDR3 protein. The sample has tens of thousands of distinct CDR3 sequences, 95% to 96% seen once. This entry belongs to a study of CD8 T cells in Susac syndrome. About the study: Treatment at blood withdrawal was none, corticosteroids, or intravenous immunoglobulin alone in Susac syndrome patients.

CDR1 and CDR2 (germline): MGHDK, SYGVNS. V lost 4 bases and J 6 bases, leaving 7 bases between the germline ends. This CDR3 has 11 residues. V and J are TRBV25-1 and TRBJ2-7, with D perhaps assigned TRBD1 or TRBD2 (6 bases each). This clonotype was sampled from a human donor with Susac syndrome. The sample comprised CD8+ T cells from PBMCs. The CDR3 loop is CASSGGAEQYF. The CDR3 DNA reads TGTGCCAGCAGTGGGGGGGCCGAGCAGTACTTC.